The entry below describes one T cell receptor beta chain. These data are taken from a study of blood T cell repertoires in COVID-19. About the research overall: Samples of COVID-19 (acute and convalescent) were obtained from the United States, Italy and Spain. T cells, B-cell-depleted T cells, or PBMCs supplied cDNA or gDNA.

J was trimmed by 4 bases and V by 5 bases; bases with no gene match: 8. Germline V gives CDR1 SGHTA, CDR2 FQGNSA. This CDR3 spans 16 amino acids. Original processing notes: Reference gene primers were amplified, and this amplification served to estimate nucleated cell counts. Measured with immunoSEQ multiplex PCR; TCRdb has only the in-frame clones, and not every one. V and J calls and clone size are those listed in that table; D and trimming were worked out from the DNA. The data hold about 250,000 clones, with 75% to 90% observed a single time. The receptor comes from a woman aged 25-40 years with active or convalescent COVID-19. The sequenced material came from peripheral blood. The chain is built from TRBV7-2 and TRBJ2-5; 12 nucleotides agree with TRBD2. Here the CDR3 DNA reads TGTGCCAGCAGCCCCCTAGCGGGGGGGCCGGCAGAGACCCAGTACTTC. Its protein is CASSPLAGGPAETQYF.